This TCR beta chain was identified in a study of CD8+CD57+ T cells in acquired aplastic anemia. Across the study: Across the sorted CD4+ and CD8+ cells, DNA amounts averaged roughly 3 ug. Broader study findings: Statistical testing detected no significant gap in CD8+ Simpson's diversity between patients and controls.

This clonotype occurred many times. The antigen remains undetermined. CD8+CD57+ cell expansion had been shown by flow cytometry in patients chosen for sequencing. CDR3 length: 13 amino acids. CDR1 SGHRS and CDR2 YFSETQ come from the germline V gene. The V end was cut by 2 bases, the J end by 4 bases, with 6 bases between. Genomic DNA templated the TCR beta VDJ and CDR3 profiling. From the reads, TCRdb called clonotypes with MiXCR, one entry per CDR3 protein. The table lists around 150,000 distinct CDR3 sequences, 45% to 55% of them singletons. The sequenced sample was sorted CD4+, CD8+, or CD8+CD57+ T cells (not recorded which) from PBMCs. V usage is TRBV5-1 and J usage is TRBJ2-2, with unresolved D. The TCR was taken from a human donor with aplastic anemia. The CDR3 bases are TGCGCCAGCAGCTTTCTAGGCACCGGGGAGCTGTTTTTT. Protein product: CASSFLGTGELFF.